This T cell receptor beta chain is from a study of shared clonotypes between healthy human individuals. Germline CDR1 reads SGHVS; CDR2 reads FQNEAQ. The ends lost 4 bases at V and 5 bases at J; junction bases unmatched: 16. The CDR3 has 17 amino acids. Assay: immunoSEQ multiplex PCR; the TCRdb copy retains only in-frame clones and omits some. Among fewer than 1.6 million clones listed, around 98.5% were seen once. Study-wide results and limits: The naive CD4 repertoires of a few donors were compared, and 5% to 6.5% of clonotypes were shared.

As to this clone: Its antigen is not identified.

Donors, healthy HIV-negative adults, lacked recent acute infections or vaccinations. Sequencing was done on a sample of naive CD4+ T cells sorted from blood. Described subset: CD45RA+ positively selected. The chain combines TRBV7-8 with TRBJ2-7, with 8 bases identical to TRBD1. This clonotype was obtained from a young man in good health. The CDR3 sequence is CASSSLVLGDRSHEQYF. The CDR3 nucleotides read TGTGCCAGCAGCTCCCTAGTTTTGGGGGACAGGTCCCACGAGCAGTACTTC.